This T cell receptor beta chain was profiled in a study of human thymus T cells. It was from resections taken during corrective heart surgery that the thymus tissue came. Findings and limits, study-wide: Related reports documented highly overlapping thymic repertoires among unrelated individuals. Across thymic and blood repertoires, the usage of V and J genes appeared to be biased.

Note on this clone: The antigen remains unidentified.

TCRdb's copy holds only in-frame clones and misses some; the assay was immunoSEQ multiplex PCR. This table holds tens of thousands of clones, 90% to 95% found once. This TCR was sampled from a girl under three years old with a congenital heart defect but otherwise immunologically healthy. Specimen: thymus tissue.

CDR3: CASSLEGRDSLPTDQYF. As DNA, the CDR3 is TGTGCCAGCAGTTTAGAGGGAAGGGACTCCCTACCAACGGATCAGTACTTC. V and J are TRBV28 and TRBJ2-4; tentatively, D is TRBD2 (6 bases). CDR1 MDHEN and CDR2 SYDVKM come from the germline V gene. The V end lost 2 bases, the J end lost 12 bases, and 26 bases lay between the germline ends. The CDR3 has 17 residues.